This paragraph covers one TCR beta chain sequence. Its antigen remains unidentified. This specimen comes from a study of T cells in women clearing cervical HPV infection. Study in general: Cases were women with histologically confirmed HPV16-related CIN3 or worse, including 2 invasive cancers. Case blood was drawn when the lesion was first found; control blood after infection became undetectable. Study conclusions and caveats: Richness differences could reflect unmeasured T-cell content per sample.

The repertoire was sequenced with immunoSEQ multiplex PCR; TCRdb's copy has only in-frame clones and lacks some. This specimen shows about 12,000 clones; the ten leading clones hold roughly 9.4%. All donors had a single incident cervical HPV16 infection, not prevalent. What was sequenced was blood buffy coat. The source of this sequence is a woman between 18 and 70 years old with a cervical HPV16 infection that either progressed to CIN3+ or cleared (not recorded which).

CDR3 DNA (partial): TGCAGCGTCCGGCGGGGGGGGGACACTGAA. Translated: CSVRRGGDTE. The complete CDR3 reads CSVRRGGDTEAFF. The chain couples TRBV29-1 to TRBJ1-1, with D possibly being TRBD1 (5 bases). The read ends 3 residues before the CDR3 terminus; that terminus is restored from the germline J gene. The V and J ends lost 6 bases and 3 bases respectively, with 14 bases between them. Per germline, CDR1 SQVTM and CDR2 ANQGSEA. The CDR3 covers 13 residues.